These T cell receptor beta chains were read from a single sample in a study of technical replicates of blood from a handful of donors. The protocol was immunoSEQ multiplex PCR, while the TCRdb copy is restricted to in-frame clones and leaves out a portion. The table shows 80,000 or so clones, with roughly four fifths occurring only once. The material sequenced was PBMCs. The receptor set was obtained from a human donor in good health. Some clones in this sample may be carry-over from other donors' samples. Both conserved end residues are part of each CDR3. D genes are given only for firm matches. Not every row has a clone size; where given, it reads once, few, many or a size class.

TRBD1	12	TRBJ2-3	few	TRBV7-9	CASSSGGDTQYF	TGTGCCAGCAGCTCAGGGGGAGATACGCAGTATTTT
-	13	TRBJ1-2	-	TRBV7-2	CASSLLLSDGYTF	TGTGCCAGCAGCTTACTTCTTTCAGATGGCTACACCTTC
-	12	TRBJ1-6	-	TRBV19	CASSIGGSPLHF	TGTGCCAGTAGTATCGGGGGTTCACCCCTCCACTTT
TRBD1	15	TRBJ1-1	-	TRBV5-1	CASSPGTGWDTEAFF	TGCGCCAGCAGCCCCGGGACAGGGTGGGACACTGAAGCTTTCTTT
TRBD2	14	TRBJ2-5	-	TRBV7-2	CASSFGAGQETQYF	TGTGCCAGCAGCTTCGGAGCGGGACAAGAGACCCAGTACTTC
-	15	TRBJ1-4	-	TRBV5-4	CASSQLSGTNEKLFF	TGTGCCAGCAGCCAATTGTCGGGAACAAATGAAAAACTGTTTTTT
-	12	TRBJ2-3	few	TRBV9	CASSVASDTQYF	TGTGCCAGCAGCGTAGCTTCGGATACGCAGTATTTT
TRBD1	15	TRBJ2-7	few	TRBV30	CAWSVRGQLSYEQYF	TGTGCCTGGAGTGTACGGGGACAGCTTTCCTACGAGCAGTACTTC
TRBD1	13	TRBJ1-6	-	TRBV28	CASSPGQASPLHF	TGTGCCAGCAGCCCCGGACAGGCGTCACCCCTCCACTTT
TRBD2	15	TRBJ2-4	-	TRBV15	CATSRGGGSVNIQYF	TGTGCCACCAGCAGAGGTGGCGGGAGTGTTAACATTCAGTACTTC